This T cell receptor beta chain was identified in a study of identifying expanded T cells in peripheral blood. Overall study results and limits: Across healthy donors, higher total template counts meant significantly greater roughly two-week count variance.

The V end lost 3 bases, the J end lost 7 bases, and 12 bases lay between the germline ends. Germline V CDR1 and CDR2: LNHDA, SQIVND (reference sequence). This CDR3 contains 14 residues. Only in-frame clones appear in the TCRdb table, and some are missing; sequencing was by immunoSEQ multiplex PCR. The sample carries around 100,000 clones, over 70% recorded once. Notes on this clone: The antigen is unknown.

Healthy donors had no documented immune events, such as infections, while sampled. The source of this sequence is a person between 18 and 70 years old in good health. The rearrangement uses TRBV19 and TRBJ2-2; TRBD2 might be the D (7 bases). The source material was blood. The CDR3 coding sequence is TGTGCCAGTAGTATTTCGCGGGGGCACGGGGAGCTGTTTTTT. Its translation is CASSISRGHGELFF.